This passage covers 20 T cell receptor beta chains from one sample sequenced in a study of chronic HIV infection and antiretroviral therapy. TCRdb processed the 5' RACE reads anew with MiXCR; each CDR3 protein has one entry. Of approximately 30,000 distinct CDR3 sequences detected, 7% to 10% appear once; the ten largest clones hold roughly 2.7%. Material: peripheral blood. These receptor sequences come from an adult who had HIV and had not received antiretroviral therapy, or was an uninfected healthy control (not recorded which).

This clonotype has at least ten counts. The rearrangement uses TRBV2 and TRBJ1-2, with a tentative D call TRBD1 (6 bases). The V gene's germline CDR1 is SNHLY and CDR2 FYNNEI. The length of the CDR3 is 11 residues. V was trimmed by 6 bases and J by 7 bases, leaving 9 bases between them. The CDR3 bases are TGTGCCAGCAGCCAGGGGACTGGCTACACCTTC. As protein: CASSQGTGYTF.

This clonotype was picked up many times. The V call is TRBV12-3 or TRBV12-4, the J call TRBJ2-5; 7 positions agree with TRBD2. CDR3 length: 13 amino acids. With V trimmed by 7 bases and J by 4 bases, 6 bases remained unmatched. CDR3 nucleotides: TGTGCCAGCACCAGACTAGCCGGAGAGACCCAGTACTTC. Translating it yields CASTRLAGETQYF.

This clonotype was seen a handful of times. J is TRBJ2-4 and V is TRBV11-2; TRBD2 matches at 8 bases. The CDR3 sequence is 18 residues long. Looked up from germline, CDR1 is SGHAT and CDR2 is FQNNGV. The V segment lost 5 bases and the J segment 3 bases; nucleotides outside the gene matches: 15. The chain's CDR3 is CASSPFPGGGLGKNIQYF. The CDR3 nucleotides are TGTGCCAGCAGCCCCTTTCCCGGGGGGGGATTGGGCAAAAACATTCAGTACTTC.

The J gene is TRBJ2-3, the V gene TRBV18, with D maybe TRBD2 (5 bases). Trimming shortened V by 5 bases and J by 3 bases, and 9 bases separated the two germline ends. Germline V gives CDR1 KGHSH, CDR2 LQKENI. The CDR3 has 13 residues. CDR3 in amino acids: CASSTSVTDTQYF. CDR3 coding DNA: TGTGCCAGCTCAACTAGTGTGACAGATACGCAGTATTTT.

The rearrangement joins TRBV7-9 to TRBJ1-1; no reliable D call. Per germline, CDR1 SEHNR and CDR2 FQNEAQ (reference sequence). Trimming pared 4 bases from V and 2 bases from J, leaving 11 bases between. The CDR3 sequence is 14 residues long. DNA of the CDR3: TGTGCCAGCAGCTCTTGGACCCTAAACACTGAAGCTTTCTTT. This translates into CASSSWTLNTEAFF.

This clonotype was detected ten times or more. The J gene is TRBJ2-7, the V gene TRBV7-8; D possibly matches TRBD1 or TRBD2 (5 bases each). Trimming took 9 bases from V and 4 from J, leaving 10 bases between them. Germline-derived CDR1 and CDR2 are SGHVS and FQNEAQ. The CDR3 spans 11 residues. CDR3 nucleotide sequence: TGTGCCAGTGGGACGGTTTACGAGCAGTACTTC. It is translated as CASGTVYEQYF.

The CDR3 is CSVEDRYSGGAGELFF. The CDR3 region has the DNA TGCAGCGTTGAAGATCGGTATTCAGGGGGTGCCGGGGAGCTGTTTTTT. V usage is TRBV29-1 and J usage is TRBJ2-2; 7 bases map to TRBD1. This CDR3 is built from 16 residues. The germline V gene has CDR1 SQVTM and CDR2 ANQGSEA. After removal of 0 bases from V and 6 bases from J, the junction contained 10 bases not matched to a gene.

The V call is TRBV5-1, the J call TRBJ1-1, with a weak D call TRBD1 (6 bases). Germline CDR1 is SGHRS and CDR2 is YFSETQ. This CDR3 has 15 amino acids. Between the trimmed V and J ends, which lost 2 bases and 8 bases, there was a span of 19 bases. The CDR3 spells CASSFAGALDLEAFF. CDR3 DNA sequence: TGCGCCAGCAGCTTCGCAGGGGCCCTAGATTTGGAAGCTTTCTTT.

This clonotype was found a few times. The chain combines TRBV29-1 with TRBJ1-5, with 9 bases identical to TRBD1. Germline V gene data show CDR1 as SQVTM and CDR2 as ANQGSEA. This CDR3 has 13 residues. With V trimmed by 6 bases and J by 3 bases, 3 bases remained unmatched. CDR3 region: CSVGQGTNQPQHF. CDR3 bases: TGCAGCGTGGGACAGGGCACCAATCAGCCCCAGCATTTT.

The rearrangement links TRBV11-2 to TRBJ1-2, with D unclear. The CDR3 consists of 16 residues. Trimming took 1 base from V and 3 from J, leaving 15 bases between them. CDR1 and CDR2 from the germline V gene are SGHAT and FQNNGV. In nucleotides, the CDR3 is TGTGCCAGCAGCTTAGTCGAGGGCGGCTTGGACTATGGCTACACCTTC. Protein: CASSLVEGGLDYGYTF.

About this clonotype: The junction departs from the called germline gene at one end, perhaps through a read error. J is TRBJ2-1 and V is TRBV29-1; 11 nucleotides line up with TRBD2. Germline lookup yields CDR1 SQVTM and CDR2 ANQGSEA. The CDR3 has 15 residues. Here the CDR3 DNA reads TGCAGCGTCGAAGAGATAGCGGGAGGGCACAATGAGCAGTTCTTC. Residues: CSVEEIAGGHNEQFF.

V is TRBV11-2 and J is TRBJ2-1, with no clear D. CDR3 size: 13 residues. V was clipped by 2 bases and J by 6 bases, with 8 bases between them. The germline V gene has CDR1 SGHAT and CDR2 FQNNGV. The CDR3 nucleotides read TGTGCCAGCAGCTTACCGGTCAGCAATGAGCAGTTCTTC. This translates into CASSLPVSNEQFF.

This clonotype was seen only a few times. CDR3 loop: CSGGGPGVGEQYF. The CDR3 DNA sequence: TGCAGCGGGGGGGGGCCCGGTGTAGGCGAGCAGTACTTC. The chain carries TRBV29-1 and TRBJ2-7; D perhaps matches TRBD2 (7 bases). V gave up 7 bases and J gave up 6 bases, with 19 bases separating them. The CDR3 is 13 residues long. Per germline, CDR1 SQVTM and CDR2 ANQGSEA.

This chain uses TRBV12-3 or TRBV12-4 with TRBJ1-2, with D possibly TRBD1 on 5 matching bases. The CDR3 extends over 14 amino acids. V shed 5 bases and J shed 6 bases, with 16 bases lying between them. CDR3 in amino acids: CASSQTGRLNGYTF. As DNA, the CDR3 is TGTGCCAGCAGTCAGACGGGACGCCTAAATGGCTACACCTTC.

The sample holds a few counts of this clonotype. The genes are TRBV29-1 and TRBJ2-7; the D gene could be TRBD1 or TRBD2 (5 bases each). The V end was cut by 2 bases, the J end by 3 bases, with 17 bases between. The germline CDR1 and CDR2 sequences are SQVTM and ANQGSEA. The CDR3 spans 15 residues. CDR3 loop: CSVEWDGRGIYEQYF. CDR3 DNA sequence: TGCAGCGTTGAATGGGACGGTAGGGGTATCTACGAGCAGTACTTC.

This clonotype has a handful of counts. The chain uses TRBV3-1 and TRBJ1-5; D is perhaps TRBD1 (5 bases). Germline lookup yields CDR1 LGHDT and CDR2 YNNKEL (reference sequence). V gave up 0 bases and J gave up 6 bases, with 9 bases separating them. The CDR3 runs to 14 residues. CDR3 sequence: CASSQDPGPQPQHF. For the CDR3, the DNA is TGTGCCAGCAGCCAAGATCCAGGGCCTCAGCCCCAGCATTTT.

A remark on this clonotype: Since a much larger clone is just one base distant, this may be a read error. The final CDR3 position lacks the conserved phenylalanine or tryptophan, pointing to a likely read error. The rearrangement links TRBV4-3 to TRBJ1-4, with D perhaps matching TRBD1 (5 bases). The V and J ends lost 0 bases and 5 bases respectively, with 13 bases between them. The CDR3 is made up of 16 amino acids. CDR1 and CDR2 (germline): LGHNA, YSLEER. CDR3 region: CASSQEQGGKNEKLFI. CDR3 nucleotide sequence: TGCGCCAGCAGCCAAGAGCAGGGAGGGAAAAATGAAAAACTGTTTATT.

The V and J genes are TRBV5-5 and TRBJ2-7, with 12 bases that match TRBD2. The CDR3 spans 16 residues. Germline V gene data show CDR1 as SGHKS and CDR2 as YYEKEE (reference sequence). V gave up 0 bases and J gave up 2 bases; unmatched junction bases: 3. The CDR3 coding sequence is TGTGCCAGCAGCTTGGGACTAGCGGGAGCGGCCTACGAGCAGTACTTC. This translates into CASSLGLAGAAYEQYF.

This clonotype has ten or more counts. This chain joins TRBV29-1 and TRBJ2-3; D possibly uses TRBD1 or TRBD2 (6 bases each). This CDR3 is built from 12 residues. With 7 bases removed from V and 2 bases from J, the gap between germline ends came to 10 bases. CDR1 and CDR2 from the germline V gene are SQVTM and ANQGSEA. CDR3 in amino acids: CSGGDNTDTQYF. CDR3 nucleotide sequence: TGCAGCGGGGGGGACAACACAGATACGCAGTATTTT.

CDR3 coding DNA: TGCAGTGCTAGAGCCGGGCTTAGCAATCAGCCCCAGCATTTT. The encoded protein is CSARAGLSNQPQHF. The rearrangement joins TRBV20-1 to TRBJ1-5; D is uncertain. V shed 1 base and J shed 0 bases, with 7 bases lying between them. Germline CDR1 and CDR2: DFQATT and SNEGSKA (reference sequence). The CDR3 sequence is 14 residues long.